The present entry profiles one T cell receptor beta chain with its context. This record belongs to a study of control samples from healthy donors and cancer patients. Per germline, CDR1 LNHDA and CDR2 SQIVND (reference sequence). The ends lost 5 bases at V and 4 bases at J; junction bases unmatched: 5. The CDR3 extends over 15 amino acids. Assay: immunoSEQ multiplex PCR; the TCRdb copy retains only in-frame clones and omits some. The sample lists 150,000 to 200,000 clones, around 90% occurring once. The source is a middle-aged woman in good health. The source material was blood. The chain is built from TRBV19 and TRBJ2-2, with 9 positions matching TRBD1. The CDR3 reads CASSEGTGFTGELFF. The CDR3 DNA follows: TGTGCCAGTAGTGAGGGGACAGGGTTCACCGGGGAGCTGTTTTTT.